This T cell receptor (beta chain) was observed in a study of T-cell reconstitution after alpha-beta-depleted transplantation in children. The TCRbeta library incorporated unique molecular identifiers. TCRdb processed the PCR reads anew with MiXCR; each CDR3 protein has one entry. Here the sample spans about 980,000 distinct CDR3 sequences, less than 30% being singletons. Whole-study results and caveats: From newly produced T cells came most of the T-cell counts and diversity one year after transplant.

On this clonotype itself: The antigen is undetermined.

Trimming stripped 7 bases from V and 0 bases from J, with 13 bases between. The CDR3 has 15 amino acids. The sequence was obtained from a boy under two years old who had a stem cell transplant for SCID, so the T cells may come from the graft donor. The V gene is TRBV12-3 or TRBV12-4, the J gene TRBJ1-3; D unclear. Source: PBMCs, mostly from graft donor cells, taken 360 days after TCRalphabeta/CD19-depleted stem cell transplant. CDR3 region: CASKSYADSGNTIYF. The CDR3 region has the DNA TGTGCCAGCAAGTCGTACGCAGACTCTGGAAACACCATATATTTT.